This entry is about one TCR beta chain. Compared with germline, one end of the junction differs, possibly owing to a read error. The sample comes from a study of radiation and T cells in renal cell carcinoma. The sample's time point: baseline pretreatment blood. Treatment defined: 15 Gy SBRT to primary tumor, nephrectomy 4 weeks later. Some clones are missing from TCRdb's copy, which holds only in-frame ones; the method was immunoSEQ multiplex PCR. The data hold 90,000 to 95,000 clones, with 70% to 85% observed a single time. The germline gives CDR1 DFQATT, CDR2 SNEGSKA (reference sequence). CDR3 length: 11 amino acids.

This chain links TRBV20-1 with TRBJ1-1; unclear D gene. Sequencing was performed on blood, taken from a patient whose treatment included radiotherapy and nephrectomy. This receptor was identified in a man in his fifties or sixties with renal cell carcinoma. CDR3 sequence (DNA): TGCAGTGCTAGAGAAGTTCCCCTAGCCCCATTT. This codes for CSAREVPLAPF.